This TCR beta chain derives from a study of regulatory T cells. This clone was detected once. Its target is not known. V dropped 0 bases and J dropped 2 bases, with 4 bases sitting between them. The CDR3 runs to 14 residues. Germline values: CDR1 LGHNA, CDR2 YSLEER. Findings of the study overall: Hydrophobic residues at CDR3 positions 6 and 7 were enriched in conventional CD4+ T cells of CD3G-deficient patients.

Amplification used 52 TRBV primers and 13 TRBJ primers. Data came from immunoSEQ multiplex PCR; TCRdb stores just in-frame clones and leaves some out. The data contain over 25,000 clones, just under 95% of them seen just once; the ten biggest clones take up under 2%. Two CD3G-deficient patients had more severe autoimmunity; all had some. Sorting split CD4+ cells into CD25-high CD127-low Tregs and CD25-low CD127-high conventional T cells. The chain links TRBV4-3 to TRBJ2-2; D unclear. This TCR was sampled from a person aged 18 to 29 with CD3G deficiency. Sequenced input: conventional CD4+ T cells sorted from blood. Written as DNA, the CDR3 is TGCGCCAGCAGCCAAGAAGGAAACACCGGGGAGCTGTTTTTT. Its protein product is CASSQEGNTGELFF.